The clone carrying this TCR beta chain was seen ten or more times. Antigen specificity is unknown. This specimen belongs to a study of T-cell reconstitution after alpha-beta-depleted transplantation in children. Study-wide results and limits: Reported findings indicate that, about two months after transplant, alpha-beta T cells came from several hundred expanded clones, which were derived from non-depleted graft cells. Newly produced T cells mostly accounted for T-cell counts and diversity one year post-transplant. For some patients, TCRbeta diversity was high at day 60 because of recipient T cells and thymic progenitors that survived.

Library preparation (for TCRbeta) was performed with unique molecular identifiers. TCRdb fed the PCR reads into MiXCR, producing one record per CDR3 protein. Of around 300,000 distinct CDR3 sequences in the sample, 9.5% to 13% are singletons; the top ten hold less than 25%. The CDR3 sequence is 11 residues long. V shed 4 bases and J shed 6 bases, with 7 bases lying between them. Germline CDR1 is SQVTM and CDR2 is ANQGSEA. This sample comprised peripheral blood, obtained 180 days after TCRalphabeta/CD19-depleted stem cell transplant. This receptor was taken from a male patient between 2 and 10 years old who had a stem cell transplant for chronic granulomatous disease, so the T cells may come from the graft donor. The J gene is TRBJ2-4, the V gene TRBV29-1; maybe TRBD1 (5 bases). This CDR3 is CSVAQGNIQYF. CDR3 coding DNA: TGCAGCGTTGCTCAGGGAAACATTCAGTACTTC.